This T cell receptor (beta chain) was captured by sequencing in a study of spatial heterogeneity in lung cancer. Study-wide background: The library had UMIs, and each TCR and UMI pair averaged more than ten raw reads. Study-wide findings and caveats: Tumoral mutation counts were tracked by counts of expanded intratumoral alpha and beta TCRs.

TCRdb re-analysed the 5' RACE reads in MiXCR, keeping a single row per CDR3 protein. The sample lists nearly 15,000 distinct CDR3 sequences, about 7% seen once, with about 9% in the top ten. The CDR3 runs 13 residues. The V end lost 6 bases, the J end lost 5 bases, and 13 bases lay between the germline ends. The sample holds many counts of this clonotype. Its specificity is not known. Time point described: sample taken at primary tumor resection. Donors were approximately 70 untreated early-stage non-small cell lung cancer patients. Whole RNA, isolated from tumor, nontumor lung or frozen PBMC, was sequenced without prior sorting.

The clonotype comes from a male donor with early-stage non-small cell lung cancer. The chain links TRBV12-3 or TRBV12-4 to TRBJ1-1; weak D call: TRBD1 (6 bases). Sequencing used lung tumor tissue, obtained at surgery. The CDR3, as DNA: TGTGCCAGCAGCTATGGGGGCCGAACTGAAGCTTTCTTT. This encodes CASSYGGRTEAFF.